This paragraph covers one T cell receptor (beta chain) sequence. Its antigen is undetermined. This sample is part of a study of OX40 agonist ivuxolimab in advanced cancers. Study-wide points: Expanded clones tended on average to be more numerous among CD8+ T cells than CD4+. At 0.1 to 3.0 mg/kg, CD4+ and CD8+ blood T cells expanded clonally by week 6.

The CDR3 loop spans 13 amino acids. Germline V gives CDR1 SGHTA, CDR2 FQGTGA. The trim removed 3 bases at V and 4 bases at J, leaving 1 base unmatched. Assay: immunoSEQ multiplex PCR; the TCRdb copy retains only in-frame clones and omits some. The sample holds just under 100,000 clones, roughly 94% seen once. The chain links TRBV7-3 to TRBJ2-5; TRBD1 matches at 8 bases. The sample in question was CD4+ or CD8+ T cells sorted from blood, obtained in a trial of the OX40 agonist ivuxolimab. The source of this sequence is an adult with an advanced solid tumor such as melanoma, head and neck, liver or kidney cancer. The CDR3 nucleotides are TGTGCCAGCAGCTTTACAGGGGGAGAGACCCAGTACTTC. Translated: CASSFTGGETQYF.